A selection of T cell receptor beta chains follows, all from one sample in a study of blood T cells in healthy people across ages. In TCRdb, the 5' RACE reads were re-called with MiXCR into one record per CDR3 protein. The sample records about 1,000,000 distinct CDR3 sequences, under 55% being singletons. Sequences were obtained from blood. The source is a woman aged 55-75 years in good health. Both conserved end residues are part of each CDR3. A D gene is named only where the DNA matches it firmly. Rows may omit the clone size; those that give it use once, few, many or a size class.

j_gene: TRBJ2-3; v_gene: TRBV2; len: 14; abundance: -; d_gene: -; CDR3nt: TGTGCCAGCCCCCCAGGTGGGAGCACAGATACGCAGTATTTT; CDR3aa: CASPPGGSTDTQYF
j_gene: TRBJ2-1; v_gene: TRBV29-1; len: 14; abundance: -; d_gene: TRBD1; CDR3nt: TGCAGCGTTGAACAGGGGGCCTATGGCAATGAGCAGTTCTTC; CDR3aa: CSVEQGAYGNEQFF
j_gene: TRBJ1-5; v_gene: TRBV10-3; len: 16; abundance: -; d_gene: TRBD1; CDR3nt: TGTGCCATCAGTGAGTCCCCGGGACAGGGCGGACAGCCCCAGCATTTT; CDR3aa: CAISESPGQGGQPQHF
j_gene: TRBJ1-2; v_gene: TRBV18; len: 16; abundance: -; d_gene: -; CDR3nt: TGTGCCAGCTCACCGTTGACCGGGGAAACTTCATATGGCTACACCTTC; CDR3aa: CASSPLTGETSYGYTF
j_gene: TRBJ2-5; v_gene: TRBV7-8; len: 17; abundance: -; d_gene: TRBD1; CDR3nt: TGTGCCAGCAGCTCAGCCCGAGGGACAGGGGGATTGAAGACCCAGTACTTC; CDR3aa: CASSSARGTGGLKTQYF
j_gene: TRBJ2-3; v_gene: TRBV20-1; len: 13; abundance: -; d_gene: TRBD1; CDR3nt: TGCAGTGGGGGACAGGGGGGTCCAGATACGCAGTATTTT; CDR3aa: CSGGQGGPDTQYF
j_gene: TRBJ2-6; v_gene: TRBV20-1; len: 17; abundance: -; d_gene: -; CDR3nt: TGCAGTGCTAGCCGGGGGAGACGAATTTCTAGGGCCAACGTCCTGACTTTC; CDR3aa: CSASRGRRISRANVLTF
j_gene: TRBJ2-7; v_gene: TRBV7-2; len: 14; abundance: -; d_gene: TRBD2; CDR3nt: TGTGCCAGCAGCTTAGGACTAGCGTGGTACGAGCAGTACTTC; CDR3aa: CASSLGLAWYEQYF
j_gene: TRBJ2-5; v_gene: TRBV4-1; len: 16; abundance: -; d_gene: TRBD2; CDR3nt: TGCGCCAGCAGCCAAGGGATAACGGGCGGGGGTGGGACCCAGTACTTC; CDR3aa: CASSQGITGGGGTQYF
j_gene: TRBJ2-7; v_gene: TRBV5-1; len: 15; abundance: few; d_gene: -; CDR3nt: TGCGCCAGCAGTGATATCAGGGGTCCCTCTGGCGAGCAGTACTTC; CDR3aa: CASSDIRGPSGEQYF
j_gene: TRBJ2-5; v_gene: TRBV15; len: 12; abundance: -; d_gene: -; CDR3nt: TGTGCCACCAGTACGGCCCAAGAGACCCAGTACTTC; CDR3aa: CATSTAQETQYF